Sequencing of this T cell receptor beta chain was carried out in a study of blood T cell repertoires in COVID-19. Study summary: Acute-phase and convalescent COVID-19 samples originated in the United States, Italy and Spain. PBMCs, B-cell-depleted T cells, or T cells were the source of the cDNA or gDNA that made up the material.

Per the authors' pipeline: The authors estimated nucleated cell counts from reference gene primer amplification. Clones were read by immunoSEQ multiplex PCR, and TCRdb kept only the in-frame ones, dropping some. The V and J calls and clone size come from that table; D and trimming were worked out from the DNA. The repertoire has approximately 70,000 clones, nearly 80% of them found once; the top ten carry 6.3%. CDR1 and CDR2 from the germline V gene are SQVTM and ANQGSEA. The CDR3 sequence is 14 residues long. V gave up 6 bases and J gave up 1 base, with 13 bases separating them. The receptor's source is a woman aged 60-75 years with acute or convalescent COVID-19. Sequencing input: peripheral blood. The chain joins TRBV29-1 to TRBJ1-5; D gene unclear. In DNA, the CDR3 is TGCAGCGTGCAACCGGGAGGGAGCAATCAGCCCCAGCATTTT. Protein sequence: CSVQPGGSNQPQHF.